One and the same sample provided the 23 T cell receptor beta chains below, sequenced in a study of T cell responses to AZD1222 COVID-19 vaccine (dated by TCRdb to the early 2020s). Library preparation used the immunoSEQ multiplex PCR assay. What TCRdb holds here is the immuneACCESS table cut down to in-frame rearrangements. Part of the clones is not present; checked against another copy, under half of the missing clones reflect an unresolved V gene, and the others are unexplained. Across this sample there are tens of thousands of clones, with roughly nine tenths seen only once. Together, the top ten hold 7% to 10% of the sample. The sample's time point label, in plain terms: about 28 days (+/-7) after the second vaccine dose. Here the sequenced sample was peripheral blood, taken 28 days after the second AZD1222 dose. These receptors were collected from an adult who received the AZD1222 COVID-19 vaccine.

The V gene is TRBV30, the J gene TRBJ1-4, with unresolved D. The germline V and J ends were trimmed by 0 bases and 7 bases, with 9 bases remaining between them. The V gene's germline CDR1 is GTSNPN and CDR2 SVGIG (reference sequence). This CDR3 spans 13 amino acids. CDR3 loop: CAWSVGWGEKLFF. CDR3 in DNA: TGTGCCTGGAGTGTAGGATGGGGTGAAAAACTGTTTTTT.

The J gene is TRBJ1-6, the V gene TRBV5-4; 8 positions agree with TRBD1. The CDR3 loop spans 14 amino acids. V dropped 4 bases and J dropped 9; count of bases not matched to a gene: 6. CDR1 and CDR2 from the germline V gene are SGHNT and YYREEE (reference sequence). The CDR3 coding sequence is TGTGCCAGCAGCCCACGACAGGGGTCTTCACCCCTCCACTTT. Translation gives CASSPRQGSSPLHF.

This sequence joins TRBV6-5 and TRBJ1-2; a weak D match, TRBD1 (5 bases). The CDR3 is 16 residues long. Trimming stripped 4 bases from V and 7 bases from J, with 22 bases between. Per the germline V gene, CDR1 is MNHEY and CDR2 is SVGAGI. Written as DNA, the CDR3 is TGTGCCAGCAGTTCGCCTCGGGGCGGATCAATTATTGGCTACACCTTC. Protein: CASSSPRGGSIIGYTF.

The CDR3 spells CASSLRAGAGPYEQYV. Here the CDR3 DNA reads TGTGCCAGCAGTTTAAGGGCCGGGGCAGGTCCATACGAGCAGTACGTC. V gene TRBV27 combines with J gene TRBJ2-7; D possibly matches TRBD1 or TRBD2 (5 bases each). The germline V and J ends were trimmed by 2 bases and 4 bases, with 18 bases remaining between them. The CDR3 consists of 16 residues. Germline values: CDR1 MNHEY, CDR2 SMNVEV (reference sequence).

In its sample, this clone was seen a few times. V usage is TRBV7-2 and J usage is TRBJ1-1; perhaps TRBD1 as D (6 bases). CDR1 is SGHTA, CDR2 FQGNSA, per germline. Trimming shortened V by 5 bases and J by 4 bases, and 17 bases separated the two germline ends. The CDR3 is 15 residues long. The chain's CDR3 is CASSNRAGLSTEAFF. The CDR3 nucleotides read TGTGCCAGCAGCAACAGGGCCGGTTTAAGCACTGAAGCTTTCTTT.

The chain uses TRBV11-3 and TRBJ2-6; D remains unclear. This CDR3 spans 17 amino acids. Between the trimmed V and J ends, which lost 1 base and 4 bases, there was a span of 14 bases. The germline V gene encodes CDR1 SGHNT and CDR2 YENEEA. The CDR3 nucleotides read TGTGCCAGCAGCTTAGGGGCAGGTACACCCGGGGCCAACGTCCTGACTTTC. It codes for CASSLGAGTPGANVLTF.

The V call is TRBV7-2, the J call TRBJ1-1; D is possibly TRBD1 (6 bases). This CDR3 has 13 residues. V lost 2 bases, J lost 12 bases, and 16 bases lay in between. Germline V gene lookup returns CDR1 SGHTA and CDR2 FQGNSA. The CDR3 protein is CASSLNSVRGPFF. CDR3 in DNA: TGTGCCAGCAGCTTAAACTCCGTCAGGGGACCTTTCTTT.

The V gene is TRBV2, the J gene TRBJ2-5, with D perhaps TRBD1 or TRBD2 (6 bases each). This CDR3 comprises 18 residues. V was cut by 5 bases and J by 1 base, with 23 bases left in between. The germline CDR1 and CDR2 sequences are SNHLY and FYNNEI. CDR3 DNA sequence: TGTGCCAGCAGTCCACCTTCGACAGGAGGGAGAGGCCAAGAGACCCAGTACTTC. Translated, it gives CASSPPSTGGRGQETQYF.

This clone showed up just once. The V gene is TRBV30, the J gene TRBJ2-7, with D possibly matching TRBD1 (6 bases). Germline CDR1 is GTSNPN and CDR2 is SVGIG (reference sequence). The CDR3 runs 15 residues. The V and J ends lost 6 bases and 4 bases respectively, with 22 bases between them. The CDR3, as DNA: TGTGCCTGTTGTGCAGGGGAAGGTTCGGTATACGAGCAGTACTTC. Translation gives CACCAGEGSVYEQYF.

The chain recombines TRBV4-2 with TRBJ1-6; D not resolved. Germline CDR1 LGHNA, CDR2 YNFKEQ. This CDR3 is 15 amino acids long. Trimming removed 0 bases from V and 6 bases from J, with 9 bases in between. The CDR3 sequence: CASSQDKGLNSPLHF. As DNA, the CDR3 is TGTGCCAGCAGCCAAGATAAGGGTCTTAATTCACCCCTCCACTTT.

The gene calls are TRBV27 and TRBJ2-1; TRBD2 agrees at 8 bases. CDR3 length: 16 amino acids. Losses at the gene ends were 8 bases for V and 4 bases for J; bases not matched to a gene: 13. From germline, CDR1 is MNHEY and CDR2 SMNVEV (reference sequence). The chain's CDR3 is CASVPGGAGFYNEQFF. CDR3 nucleotide sequence: TGTGCCAGCGTCCCGGGGGGGGCGGGGTTTTACAATGAGCAGTTCTTC.

The V gene is TRBV9, the J gene TRBJ1-2; D possibly corresponds to TRBD1 (5 bases). The germline V gene has CDR1 SGDLS and CDR2 YYNGEE. The CDR3 runs 15 residues. Trimming pared 0 bases from V and 4 bases from J, leaving 13 bases between. The CDR3 DNA sequence: TGTGCCAGCAGCGTAGGTCCAGGGTCAAGCTATGGCTACACCTTC. Protein product: CASSVGPGSSYGYTF.

The chain uses TRBV4-2 and TRBJ1-2; the D is unclear. CDR3 length equals 16 residues. The ends were cut back, 1 base at V and 2 bases at J, with 14 bases in the middle. Germline values: CDR1 LGHNA, CDR2 YNFKEQ. The CDR3 nucleotides are TGTGCCAGCAGCCAAGGAGGGCGCAGCGTCAACTATGGCTACACCTTC. Protein: CASSQGGRSVNYGYTF.

V is TRBV3-1 (or the pseudogene TRBV3-2) and J is TRBJ1-2; tentatively, D is TRBD1 (5 bases). The CDR3 sequence is 15 residues long. CDR1 and CDR2 from the germline V gene are LGHDT and YNNKEL (reference sequence). V was clipped by 4 bases and J by 3 bases, with 15 bases between them. This CDR3 is CASSRIGGTHYGYTF. CDR3 DNA: TGTGCCAGCAGCCGAATTGGGGGGACCCACTATGGCTACACCTTC.

V usage is TRBV5-4 and J usage is TRBJ2-1, with TRBD2 matching 7 bases. Germline V CDR1 and CDR2: SGHNT, YYREEE (reference sequence). The CDR3 has 15 residues. V was pared by 4 bases and J by 3 bases, with 7 bases of the junction left unmatched. This CDR3 is CASSQPGLLYNEQFF. The CDR3 bases are TGTGCCAGCAGCCAACCGGGACTACTCTACAATGAGCAGTTCTTC.

The rearrangement links TRBV28 to TRBJ1-3, with D tentatively TRBD1 (5 bases). Trimming pared 4 bases from V and 3 bases from J, leaving 13 bases between. The CDR3 is made up of 15 amino acids. Germline CDR1 reads MDHEN; CDR2 reads SYDVKM. This chain's CDR3 is CASSSLGARGNTIYF. The CDR3 DNA sequence: TGTGCCAGCAGTTCTCTAGGGGCGCGTGGAAACACCATATATTTT.

This clone was seen only a few times. The chain employs TRBV19 and TRBJ2-3; no firm D call. The CDR3 is 12 residues long. Trimming left V 5 bases short and J 8 bases short, with 11 bases between. Germline V lookup: CDR1 LNHDA, CDR2 SQIVND (reference sequence). CDR3 in DNA: TGTGCCAGTAGTCCCCCCGCGCCTACGCAGTATTTT. Translated, it gives CASSPPAPTQYF.

V is TRBV9 and J is TRBJ1-5, with D possibly being TRBD1 (5 bases). Trimming cost V 3 bases and J 3 bases, with 10 bases left between them. Germline V gene lookup returns CDR1 SGDLS and CDR2 YYNGEE. The CDR3 has 14 amino acids. CDR3 sequence (DNA): TGTGCCAGCAGCGAGGGGCCGAACAATCAGCCCCAGCATTTT. Encoded protein: CASSEGPNNQPQHF. The variable domain in full, completed from reference TRBV9 and TRBJ1-5, reads DSGVTQTPKHLITATGQRVTLRCSPRSGDLSVYWYQQSLDQGLQFLIQYYNGEERAKGNILERFSAQQFPDLHSELNLSSLELGDSALYFCASSEGPNNQPQHFGDGTRLSIL.

The chain joins TRBV5-4 to TRBJ2-1; D call uncertain. CDR1 SGHNT and CDR2 YYREEE come from the germline V gene (reference sequence). The CDR3 is made up of 11 amino acids. With 4 bases removed from V and 5 bases from J, the gap between germline ends came to 4 bases. CDR3 sequence: CASSSNNEQFF. Here the CDR3 DNA reads TGTGCCAGCAGCAGCAACAATGAGCAGTTCTTC.

The chain couples TRBV4-1 to TRBJ2-1, with TRBD1 matching 9 bases. The CDR3 is 14 residues long. The V gene's germline CDR1 is MGHRA and CDR2 YSYEKL. J was trimmed by 7 bases and V by 2 bases; bases with no gene match: 3. The CDR3 protein is CASSQNRGRNEQFF. The CDR3 region has the DNA TGCGCCAGCAGCCAAAACAGGGGGCGAAATGAGCAGTTCTTC.

V is TRBV7-9 and J is TRBJ2-1; D call uncertain. Germline values: CDR1 SEHNR, CDR2 FQNEAQ (reference sequence). The CDR3 is made up of 13 amino acids. V dropped 2 bases and J dropped 6 bases, with 8 bases sitting between them. Here the CDR3 DNA reads TGTGCCAGCAGCTTAAACCAGTTCAATGAGCAGTTCTTC. It specifies CASSLNQFNEQFF. The full variable domain, completed using reference TRBV7-9 and TRBJ2-1, is DTGVSQNPRHKITKRGQNVTFRCDPISEHNRLYWYRQTLGQGPEFLTYFQNEAQLEKSRLLSDRFSAERPKGSFSTLEIQRTEQGDSAMYLCASSLNQFNEQFFGPGTRLTVL.

This chain links TRBV7-8 with TRBJ1-5; D is possibly TRBD1 (5 bases). Trimming shortened V by 11 bases and J by 6 bases, and 17 bases separated the two germline ends. CDR1 is SGHVS, CDR2 FQNEAQ, per germline. This CDR3 is built from 13 residues. The CDR3 nucleotides are TGTGCCTCCTCGGGGGATGCGAGTCAGCCCCAGCATTTT. This sequence encodes CASSGDASQPQHF.

This clone appeared a single time. This chain uses TRBV5-1 with TRBJ2-7, with D possibly matching TRBD1 (7 bases). Germline V gene sequence: CDR1 SGHRS, CDR2 YFSETQ. The CDR3 extends over 15 amino acids. V was trimmed by 4 bases and J by 5 bases, leaving 19 bases between them. The CDR3 coding sequence is TGCGCCAGCAGCCGCGAGGGCAGGGGGGCTAACGAGCAGTACGTC. Its protein is CASSREGRGANEQYV.